This T cell receptor (beta chain) emerged from a study of T cell repertoires in cytomegalovirus infection. Using its own MiXCR run on the reads, TCRdb lists one record per CDR3 protein. The repertoire consists of 80,000 to 95,000 distinct CDR3 sequences, with about 29% occurring once and the leading ten covering 65% to 75%. Concerning this clonotype itself: What it binds is not known.

There are 14 residues in the CDR3. V was cut by 5 bases and J by 4 bases, with 12 bases left in between. This rearrangement joins TRBV12-3 or TRBV12-4 to TRBJ1-5; D unresolved. The sequence derives from a human donor in good health (CMV status not recorded). Some clones in this sample may be carry-over from other donors' samples. The specimen comprised CD8+ T cells from cultured PBMCs, sampled from culture after CMV antigen stimulation. CDR3 nucleotides: TGTGCCAGCAGTGCGATTTCGACTAATCAGCCCCAGCATTTT. It specifies CASSAISTNQPQHF.